The clone carrying this T cell receptor (beta chain) was counted a few times. The data derive from a study of patients and donors after allogeneic stem cell transplantation. Per the germline V gene, CDR1 is LGHNA and CDR2 is YNFKEQ. Trimming left V 0 bases short and J 0 bases short, with 9 bases between. This CDR3 comprises 15 residues. TCRdb ran MiXCR on the RT-PCR reads and lists one entry per CDR3 protein. The sample has roughly 880,000 distinct CDR3 sequences; about a sixth are singletons. V usage is TRBV4-2 and J usage is TRBJ2-7; weak D call: TRBD1 (5 bases). The clonotype originates from a human donor who was either an allogeneic HSCT recipient or a stem cell or donor lymphocyte infusion donor (not recorded which). It is not recorded whose cells these are; they may come from a transplant donor. The specimen sequenced was blood, either unsorted or a sorted T cell fraction (not recorded which). The CDR3 DNA sequence: TGTGCCAGCAGCCAAGAGGTGGACACCTCCTACGAGCAGTACTTC. This encodes CASSQEVDTSYEQYF.